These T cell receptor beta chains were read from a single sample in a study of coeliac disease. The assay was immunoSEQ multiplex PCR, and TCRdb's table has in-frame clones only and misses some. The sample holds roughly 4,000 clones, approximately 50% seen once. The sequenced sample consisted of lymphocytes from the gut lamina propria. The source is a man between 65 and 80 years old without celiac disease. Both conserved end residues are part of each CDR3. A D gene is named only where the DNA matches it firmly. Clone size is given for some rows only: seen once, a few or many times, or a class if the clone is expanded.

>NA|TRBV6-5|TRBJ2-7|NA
CASRLGRAISYEQYF
TGTGCCAGCAGGCTGGGCAGAGCAATCTCCTACGAGCAGTACTTC
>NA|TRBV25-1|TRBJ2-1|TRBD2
CASSPAGMYHEQFF
TGTGCCAGCAGCCCAGCGGGGATGTATCATGAGCAGTTCTTC
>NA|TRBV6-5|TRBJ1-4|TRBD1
CASSSTLGGASEKLFF
TGTGCCAGCAGTTCCACCTTAGGGGGCGCGAGTGAAAAACTGTTTTTT
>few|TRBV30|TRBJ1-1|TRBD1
CAWIQGATEAFF
TGTGCCTGGATCCAGGGGGCCACTGAAGCTTTCTTT
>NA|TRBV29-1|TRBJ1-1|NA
CSVAGQLNTEAFF
TGCAGCGTGGCCGGACAGTTGAACACTGAAGCTTTCTTT
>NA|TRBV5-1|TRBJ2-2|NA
CASSLERVTNTGELFF
TGCGCCAGCAGCTTGGAGAGGGTTACGAACACCGGGGAGCTGTTTTTT
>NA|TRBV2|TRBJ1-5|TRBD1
CAKGQGSNQPQHF
TGTGCCAAGGGACAGGGTAGCAATCAGCCCCAGCATTTT
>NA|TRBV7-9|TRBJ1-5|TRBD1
CASSFAGTDNQPQHF
TGTGCCAGCAGCTTCGCCGGGACAGACAATCAGCCCCAGCATTTT
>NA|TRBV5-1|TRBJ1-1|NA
CASSWGGGRVNTEAFF
TGCGCCAGCAGCTGGGGGGGTGGCAGAGTGAACACTGAAGCTTTCTTT
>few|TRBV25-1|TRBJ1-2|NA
CASSEAGDYGYTF
TGTGCCAGCAGTGAAGCCGGGGACTATGGCTACACCTTC
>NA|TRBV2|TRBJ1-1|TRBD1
CASGMTGPLAGAFF
TGTGCCAGCGGAATGACAGGGCCTTTGGCTGGAGCTTTCTTT
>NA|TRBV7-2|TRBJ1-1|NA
CASSQQGSATEAFF
TGTGCCAGCAGTCAACAGGGTAGTGCCACTGAAGCTTTCTTT
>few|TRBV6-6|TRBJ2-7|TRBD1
CATGRQGATYEQYF
TGTGCCACCGGAAGACAGGGGGCAACCTACGAGCAGTACTTC
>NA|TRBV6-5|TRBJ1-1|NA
CASRLGGGMGEAFF
TGTGCCAGCAGACTCGGGGGGGGTATGGGTGAAGCTTTCTTT
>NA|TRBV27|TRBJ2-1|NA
CASSHPSRLGDEQFF
TGTGCCAGCAGTCATCCTAGCAGACTAGGCGATGAGCAGTTCTTC
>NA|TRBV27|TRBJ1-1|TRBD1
CASRDDRGINTEAFF
TGTGCCAGCAGGGACGACAGGGGGATTAACACTGAAGCTTTCTTT
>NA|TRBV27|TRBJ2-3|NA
CASSYQRVRTDTQYF
TGTGCCAGCAGTTACCAGCGGGTCCGCACAGATACGCAGTATTTT
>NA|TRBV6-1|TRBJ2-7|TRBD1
CASKRTGGSSDEQYF
TGTGCCAGCAAGAGGACAGGGGGATCGTCGGACGAGCAGTACTTC
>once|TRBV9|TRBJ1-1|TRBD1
CASSVGQGAVAFF
TGTGCCAGCAGCGTTGGCCAGGGGGCGGTAGCTTTCTTT
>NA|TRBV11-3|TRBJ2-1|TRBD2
CASSRGVAEQFF
TGTGCCAGCAGCCGGGGGGTTGCTGAGCAGTTCTTC
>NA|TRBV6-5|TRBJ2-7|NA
CASRLGRGSSYEQYF
TGTGCCAGCAGATTAGGTAGGGGGAGCTCCTACGAGCAGTACTTC
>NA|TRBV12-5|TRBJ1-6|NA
CASGLVTQGIYNSPLHF
TGTGCTAGTGGTTTGGTAACACAGGGTATCTATAATTCACCCCTCCACTTT
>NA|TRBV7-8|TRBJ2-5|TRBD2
CASSTGLAGRGETQYF
TGTGCCAGCAGCACGGGACTAGCGGGCCGTGGGGAGACCCAGTACTTC
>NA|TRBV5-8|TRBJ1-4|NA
CASSLVLGGVEKLFF
TGTGCCAGCAGCTTGGTTTTGGGGGGGGTCGAAAAACTGTTTTTT
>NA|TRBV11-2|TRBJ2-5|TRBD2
CASSSGTSGGRQETQYF
TGTGCCAGCAGCTCCGGGACTAGCGGGGGCAGGCAAGAGACCCAGTACTTC
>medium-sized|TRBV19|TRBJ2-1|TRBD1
CASSDRYNEQFF
TGTGCCAGTTCGGACAGGTACAATGAGCAGTTCTTC
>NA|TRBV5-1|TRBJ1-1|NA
CASSMDGGDTEAFF
TGCGCCAGCAGTATGGATGGCGGGGACACTGAAGCTTTCTTT
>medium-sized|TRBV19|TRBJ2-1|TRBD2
CASSGTGGSSPQFF
TGTGCCAGTAGCGGGACGGGGGGGTCGTCACCTCAGTTCTTC